This T cell receptor beta chain was profiled in a study of blood T cell repertoires in COVID-19. Across the study: PBMCs, B-cell-depleted T cells, or T cells provided the cDNA or gDNA that made up the material.

V dropped 6 bases and J dropped 5; count of bases not matched to a gene: 8. Germline CDR1 reads LGHDT; CDR2 reads YNNKEL (reference sequence). This CDR3 comprises 15 residues. Original methodology: Amplification of reference gene primers was used by the study to estimate nucleated cell counts. Clones were read by immunoSEQ multiplex PCR, and TCRdb kept only the in-frame ones, dropping some. V and J calls and clone size are those listed in that table; D and trimming were worked out from the DNA. The sample contains approximately 390,000 clones, almost 90% of which appear only once. The TCR sequence derives from a man aged 18 to 29 with active or convalescent COVID-19. This sequence joins TRBV3-1 (or the pseudogene TRBV3-2) and TRBJ2-1; 9 nucleotides match TRBD2. Sequencing was carried out using peripheral blood. The CDR3 region is CASSLTGTSNNEQFF. The CDR3 DNA reads TGTGCCAGCAGTCTTACCGGGACTAGCAACAATGAGCAGTTCTTC.